This TCR beta chain came from a study of blood T cell repertoires in COVID-19. Study-level background: Sites in the United States, Italy and Spain provided acute and convalescent COVID-19 samples. The analysed material was cDNA or gDNA that came from T cells, B-cell-depleted T cells, or PBMCs.

The CDR3 is 12 amino acids. Trimming stripped 2 bases from V and 6 bases from J, with 8 bases between. Germline V CDR1 and CDR2: MDHEN, SYDVKM. Study processing details: Amplification of reference gene primers provided the estimated nucleated cell counts. Assay used: immunoSEQ multiplex PCR; TCRdb lists only in-frame clones, some missing. For V, J and clone size, that table is used; D and trimming come from the DNA. The table has a few hundred thousand clones, about 88% seen once. This clone was observed a handful of times. The chain employs TRBV28 and TRBJ2-7; D uncertain. The material sequenced was peripheral blood. This receptor was identified in a man aged 45-65 years who had recovered from COVID-19. CDR3 DNA: TGTGCCAGCAGTTTACGAGGCCCCGAGCAGTACTTC. It encodes CASSLRGPEQYF.